This T cell receptor beta chain was found in a study of blood T cell repertoires in COVID-19. Study at large: The United States, Italy and Spain provided the acute and convalescent COVID-19 samples.

Produced via immunoSEQ multiplex PCR; TCRdb's table is partial and in-frame only. There are roughly 250,000 clones in the sample; around 82% occur only once, and approximately 0.94% lies in the top ten. This clone appeared many times. Other nucleotide sequences from this sample produce the same CDR3. The CDR3 extends over 13 amino acids. Germline V CDR1 and CDR2: GTSNPN, SVGIG (reference sequence). Germline trimming cut 2 bases from V and 5 bases from J; bases unmatched to any gene: 5. The sequenced sample was peripheral blood. The gene calls are TRBV30 and TRBJ1-2; 7 bases match TRBD1. This sequence originates from a human donor with COVID-19, enrolled during active disease. The donor label of this sample is uncertain. The CDR3 region has the DNA TGTGCCTGGAGTCGGGACAGACCTTATGGCTACACCTTC. This sequence encodes CAWSRDRPYGYTF.